This section outlines one T cell receptor beta chain sequence together with its context. Its specificity is unknown. The data derive from a study of T cells in Graves' hyperthyroidism and ophthalmopathy. Study as a whole: Blood was drawn when the patient was first diagnosed and still untreated. Study-wide points: Researchers found most expanded thyroid clonotypes above 0.001 in blood as well.

Clinical Activity Scores of at least 3, NOSPECS grades of at least 4 and durations under 3 months characterized ophthalmopathy patients. Diagnosis rested on symptoms, serum thyroxine and TRAb, thyroid ultrasound, and orbital computed tomography. Germline assignment: CDR1 SQVTM and CDR2 ANQGSEA. V lost 8 bases and J lost 4; bases outside the gene matches: 9. The CDR3 sequence is 15 residues long. There were TCR beta CDR3 regions amplified from RNA transcripts. In the first-round RT-PCR of the TCR CDR3, the HTBI primer set was used. One entry per CDR3 protein results from TCRdb running MiXCR on the multiplex PCR reads. The sample consists of approximately 34,000 distinct CDR3 sequences, around 52% of them appearing once.

The chain carries TRBV29-1 and TRBJ2-1; 12 bases are a match to TRBD2. Input material: blood. The TCR was taken from a woman in her thirties or forties with Graves' ophthalmopathy. CDR3 bases: TGCAGCCGTAGGGCCGGGACTAGCGGGTACAATGAGCAGTTCTTC. This codes for CSRRAGTSGYNEQFF.